Following are 13 T cell receptor beta chains from one sample sequenced in a study of T cell responses to AZD1222 COVID-19 vaccine. Clones were sequenced by immunoSEQ multiplex PCR, and TCRdb holds only the in-frame ones, with some missing. The sample yields 200,000 or so clones, approximately 90% seen once. Sequences were derived from peripheral blood, sampled on day 0 of AZD1222 vaccination. Source of these receptors: an adult in good health.

On this clone itself: Other DNA variants within this sample encode the same CDR3. The V call is TRBV12-3 or TRBV12-4, the J call TRBJ2-7; possibly TRBD1 for D (6 bases). V was shortened by 5 bases and J by 0 bases, with 8 bases between the two germline ends. The CDR3 runs to 13 residues. CDR3 nucleotide sequence: TGTGCCAGCAGTCCGGACAGCTCCTACGAGCAGTACTTC. This translates into CASSPDSSYEQYF.

V gene TRBV7-2 combines with J gene TRBJ1-3, with a tentative D call TRBD1 (5 bases). This CDR3 has 15 residues. The germline V gene encodes CDR1 SGHTA and CDR2 FQGNSA. V lost 2 bases and J lost 4, with 12 bases in between. CDR3 coding DNA: TGTGCCAGCAGCTTAACCACGGGGGTAGGAAACACCATATATTTT. Protein sequence: CASSLTTGVGNTIYF. The variable domain in full, completed from reference TRBV7-2 and TRBJ1-3, reads GAGVSQSPSNKVTEKGKDVELRCDPISGHTALYWYRQSLGQGLEFLIYFQGNSAPDKSGLPSDRFSAERTGGSVSTLTIQRTQQEDSAVYLCASSLTTGVGNTIYFGEGSWLTVV.

V gene TRBV19 combines with J gene TRBJ1-6; no reliable D call. This CDR3 has 12 amino acids. Per germline, CDR1 LNHDA and CDR2 SQIVND (reference sequence). V was cut by 0 bases and J by 9 bases, with 3 bases left in between. The CDR3 region is CASSIEFSPLHF. The DNA of the CDR3 is TGTGCCAGTAGTATAGAGTTTTCACCCCTCCACTTT.

V usage is TRBV6-1 and J usage is TRBJ2-7, with D tentatively TRBD1 or TRBD2 (5 bases each). In germline, CDR1 is MNHNS, CDR2 SASEGT. CDR3 length: 14 residues. Trimming removed 1 base from V and 0 bases from J, with 7 bases in between. CDR3 region: CASSEGGTSYEQYF. The CDR3 bases are TGTGCCAGCAGTGAAGGGGGGACCTCCTACGAGCAGTACTTC.

The rearrangement links TRBV7-5 to TRBJ1-6. TRBV7-5 represents a pseudogene. The length of the CDR3 is 16 residues. The CDR3 spells CARSLGRSSYNSPLHF. DNA of the CDR3: TGTGCCAGAAGCTTAGGGCGGAGCTCCTATAATTCACCCCTCCACTTT.

DNA of the CDR3: TGTGCCAGCTCACCAACAGGACCCCTTGATGGCTACACCTTC. Translating it yields CASSPTGPLDGYTF. The gene calls are TRBV18 and TRBJ1-2; possibly TRBD1 for D (5 bases). V dropped 2 bases and J dropped 6 bases, with 13 bases sitting between them. CDR3 size: 14 residues. The germline CDR1 and CDR2 sequences are KGHSH and LQKENI. The full variable domain, in which reference TRBV18 and TRBJ1-2 provide the parts outside the CDR3, is NAGVMQNPRHLVRRRGQEARLRCSPMKGHSHVYWYRQLPEEGLKFMVYLQKENIIDESGMPKERFSAEFPKEGPSILRIQQVVRGDSAAYFCASSPTGPLDGYTFGSGTRLTVV.

V is TRBV6-2 or TRBV6-3 and J is TRBJ2-3; the match to TRBD2 covers 9 bases. Germline assignment: CDR1 MNHEY and CDR2 SVGEGT. There are 17 residues in the CDR3. V lost 3 bases to trimming and J lost 2 bases; unmatched junction nucleotides: 9. The CDR3, as DNA: TGTGCCAGCAGTTATTTCCCGGCGGGGGGGCCCACAGATACGCAGTATTTT. The encoded protein is CASSYFPAGGPTDTQYF.

The rearrangement uses TRBV6-2 or TRBV6-3 and TRBJ1-1; D call uncertain. With 6 bases removed from V and 1 base from J, the gap between germline ends came to 15 bases. CDR1 MNHEY and CDR2 SVGEGT come from the germline V gene. The CDR3 covers 15 residues. The CDR3 DNA sequence: TGTGCCAGCAGCCCAATCGCCCTCGGGAACACTGAAGCTTTCTTT. Translation: CASSPIALGNTEAFF.

V and J are TRBV6-5 and TRBJ2-7; the D is unclear. The CDR3 is 14 amino acids. V was pared by 5 bases and J by 0 bases, with 11 bases between. Germline V gives CDR1 MNHEY, CDR2 SVGAGI. The CDR3 is CASSPSVLSYEQYF. The CDR3 DNA reads as TGTGCCAGCAGTCCCTCGGTCCTCTCCTACGAGCAGTACTTC.

The chain links TRBV7-2 to TRBJ1-3, with D unresolved. V was trimmed by 5 bases and J by 8 bases, leaving 13 bases between them. The V gene's germline CDR1 is SGHTA and CDR2 FQGNSA. The CDR3 has 13 residues. The CDR3: CASSPASLHTIYF. The CDR3 nucleotides read TGTGCCAGCAGCCCGGCGAGTCTACACACCATATATTTT.

This clone was detected once. The genes are TRBV5-1 and TRBJ1-4, with 7 bases that match TRBD1. This CDR3 region has 16 residues. The J segment lost 7 bases and the V segment lost 4 bases, leaving 13 bases of the junction unmatched. Germline V gene data show CDR1 as SGHRS and CDR2 as YFSETQ. CDR3 loop: CASSLGTDLLIEKLFF. In DNA form, the CDR3 reads TGCGCCAGCAGCCTAGGGACAGACCTCCTTATTGAAAAACTGTTTTTT.

V usage is TRBV19 and J usage is TRBJ1-1; 10 nucleotides match TRBD1. Germline loops: CDR1 LNHDA, CDR2 SQIVND (reference sequence). The CDR3 sequence is 16 residues long. Trimming cost V 3 bases and J 6 bases; bases outside gene matches: 10. Written as DNA, the CDR3 is TGTGCCAGTAGTATCGGGACAGGGGAGAACAGGGCTGAAGCTTTCTTT. Translated, it gives CASSIGTGENRAEAFF.

The genes are TRBV4-2 and TRBJ1-4, with a possible D match to TRBD1 (5 bases). Germline CDR1 is LGHNA and CDR2 is YNFKEQ. This CDR3 spans 16 amino acids. The V end lost 1 base, the J end lost 8 bases, and 17 bases lay between the germline ends. For the CDR3, the DNA is TGTGCCAGCAGCCAAGGATCGTGGGACCGCGTAGAAAAACTGTTTTTT. It encodes CASSQGSWDRVEKLFF.